These T cell receptor beta chains were read from a single sample in a study of blood T cell repertoires in COVID-19. Assay used: immunoSEQ multiplex PCR; TCRdb lists only in-frame clones, some missing. The profile shows some 150,000 clones, around 84% of them singletons. Sequenced: peripheral blood. The receptors stem from a man between 60 and 70 years old with active or convalescent COVID-19. The CDR3 runs from the conserved cysteine through the conserved F or W. A D gene is named only where the DNA matches it firmly. Only some rows state a clone size, as once, few, many or a class for expanded clones.

length,V,D,size,J,CDR3,DNA
20,TRBV21-1,NA,NA,TRBJ1-5,CASSAPGTGGLVTFYQPQHF,TGTGCCAGCAGCGCGCCGGGGACAGGGGGCCTGGTGACTTTTTATCAGCCCCAGCATTTT
15,TRBV4-2,NA,NA,TRBJ1-6,CASSQDPGRESPLHF,TGTGCCAGCAGCCAAGATCCAGGGCGGGAATCACCCCTCCACTTT
15,TRBV4-3,TRBD2,NA,TRBJ2-1,CASSQGLAGVNEQFF,TGCGCCAGCAGCCAGGGCCTAGCGGGAGTAAATGAGCAGTTCTTC
17,TRBV11-3,TRBD2,NA,TRBJ2-3,CASSLGRTSESTDTQYF,TGTGCCAGCAGCTTAGGTCGAACTAGCGAGAGCACAGATACGCAGTATTTT
14,TRBV6-5,TRBD1,NA,TRBJ1-1,CASSQRTGGRLAFF,TGTGCCAGCAGTCAGCGGACAGGGGGCCGGCTAGCTTTCTTT
17,TRBV10-3,TRBD2,NA,TRBJ2-1,CAISSASGRGSYNEQFF,TGTGCCATCAGTTCCGCTAGCGGGAGAGGGTCCTACAATGAGCAGTTCTTC
13,TRBV24-1,NA,once,TRBJ1-2,CATSRTVNYGYTF,TGTGCCACCAGTAGAACAGTTAACTATGGCTACACCTTC
15,TRBV28,NA,NA,TRBJ1-2,CASSPPAAGSYGYTF,TGTGCCAGCAGCCCCCCGGCAGCGGGTAGCTATGGCTACACCTTC
13,TRBV6-5,NA,NA,TRBJ2-3,CASIREDTDTQYF,TGTGCCAGCATCCGAGAGGACACAGATACGCAGTATTTT
17,TRBV7-2,TRBD1,NA,TRBJ1-4,CASAGGQGPVLNEKLFF,TGTGCCAGCGCAGGGGGGCAGGGGCCCGTTCTGAATGAAAAACTGTTTTTT
13,TRBV5-4,NA,NA,TRBJ1-2,CASSLGLAYGYTF,TGTGCCAGCAGCCTGGGTTTGGCCTATGGCTACACCTTC
12,TRBV29-1,NA,NA,TRBJ1-2,CSVERRAYGYTF,TGCAGCGTTGAAAGGCGGGCGTATGGCTACACCTTC
16,TRBV5-5,TRBD1,NA,TRBJ1-1,CASSPQGQRMNTEAFF,TGTGCCAGCAGCCCCCAGGGACAGAGAATGAACACTGAAGCTTTCTTT
14,TRBV27,NA,few,TRBJ2-7,CASSPVGGPYEQYF,TGTGCCAGCAGTCCGGTGGGGGGACCCTACGAGCAGTACTTC
12,TRBV12-3/TRBV12-4,TRBD1,NA,TRBJ1-1,CASSNRGYEAFF,TGTGCCAGCAGTAACAGGGGATATGAAGCTTTCTTT
14,TRBV6-2/TRBV6-3,TRBD1,NA,TRBJ2-6,CASSQGVLSNVLTF,TGTGCCAGCAGCCAGGGGGTCCTGTCCAACGTCCTGACTTTC
12,TRBV28,NA,few,TRBJ1-2,CASRSGGVGYTF,TGTGCCAGCAGGAGCGGGGGGGTCGGCTACACCTTC
15,TRBV19,TRBD1,NA,TRBJ1-1,CASSIGAGGITEAFF,TGTGCCAGTAGTATAGGAGCAGGGGGCATCACTGAAGCTTTCTTT
15,TRBV7-2,TRBD1,NA,TRBJ2-3,CASSLQGAVTDTQYF,TGTGCCAGCAGCTTACAGGGGGCGGTTACAGATACGCAGTATTTT
13,TRBV7-8,NA,NA,TRBJ2-7,CASSGTNSYEQYF,TGTGCCAGCAGCGGGACAAACTCCTACGAGCAGTACTTC
15,TRBV7-9,TRBD1,NA,TRBJ1-2,CASSLDQGRGKGYTF,TGTGCCAGCAGCTTAGATCAAGGCAGGGGGAAAGGCTACACCTTC
16,TRBV5-4,TRBD2,NA,TRBJ2-7,CASSSPGGGHPYEQYF,TGTGCCAGCAGCTCACCGGGGGGGGGACATCCCTACGAGCAGTACTTC
13,TRBV12-3/TRBV12-4,NA,NA,TRBJ1-2,CASRRRAGGGYTF,TGTGCCAGCAGACGAAGAGCCGGGGGTGGCTACACCTTC